This TCR beta chain is from a study of cytomegalovirus exposure and HLA in healthy donors. The PCR contained 60 Vbeta and 13 Jbeta primers. Generated by immunoSEQ multiplex PCR, the TCRdb table keeps only in-frame clones and is missing some. The sample comprises around 300,000 clones, approximately 70% of which are singletons, and approximately 2.5% rests with the top ten. This clone has more than one count but fewer than ten. CDR3 length equals 15 residues. Germline V gives CDR1 WSHSY, CDR2 SAAADI. Losses at the gene ends were 3 bases for V and 2 bases for J; bases not matched to a gene: 7. The chain uses TRBV10-2 and TRBJ2-7, with 7 bases lining up with TRBD2. This clonotype was sampled from a female donor in good health and CMV-seronegative. Sequencing used PBMCs. CDR3: CASSEPGRTTYEQYF. The CDR3 nucleotides are TGCGCCAGCAGTGAACCCGGGAGGACTACCTACGAGCAGTACTTC.